The source of this TCR beta chain is a study of blood T cell repertoires in COVID-19. Turning to the study itself: COVID-19 samples, acute and convalescent, were from the United States, Italy and Spain.

This table comes from immunoSEQ multiplex PCR, and its TCRdb copy is limited to in-frame clones, with some not included. The table shows 140,000 to 150,000 clones, with 65% to 85% occurring only once. Deletions cut 8 bases from V and 0 bases from J, with 17 bases between. Germline CDR1 is MDHEN and CDR2 is SYDVKM. This CDR3 has 17 residues. This clone came up once. This chain joins TRBV28 and TRBJ1-6; unclear D gene. The clonotype was recovered from a man aged 55 to 70 with active or convalescent COVID-19. The specimen sequenced was peripheral blood. CDR3 DNA sequence: TGTGCCAGCGGTTCCCACCCCGGGAGCTCCTATAATTCACCCCTCCACTTT. This sequence encodes CASGSHPGSSYNSPLHF.